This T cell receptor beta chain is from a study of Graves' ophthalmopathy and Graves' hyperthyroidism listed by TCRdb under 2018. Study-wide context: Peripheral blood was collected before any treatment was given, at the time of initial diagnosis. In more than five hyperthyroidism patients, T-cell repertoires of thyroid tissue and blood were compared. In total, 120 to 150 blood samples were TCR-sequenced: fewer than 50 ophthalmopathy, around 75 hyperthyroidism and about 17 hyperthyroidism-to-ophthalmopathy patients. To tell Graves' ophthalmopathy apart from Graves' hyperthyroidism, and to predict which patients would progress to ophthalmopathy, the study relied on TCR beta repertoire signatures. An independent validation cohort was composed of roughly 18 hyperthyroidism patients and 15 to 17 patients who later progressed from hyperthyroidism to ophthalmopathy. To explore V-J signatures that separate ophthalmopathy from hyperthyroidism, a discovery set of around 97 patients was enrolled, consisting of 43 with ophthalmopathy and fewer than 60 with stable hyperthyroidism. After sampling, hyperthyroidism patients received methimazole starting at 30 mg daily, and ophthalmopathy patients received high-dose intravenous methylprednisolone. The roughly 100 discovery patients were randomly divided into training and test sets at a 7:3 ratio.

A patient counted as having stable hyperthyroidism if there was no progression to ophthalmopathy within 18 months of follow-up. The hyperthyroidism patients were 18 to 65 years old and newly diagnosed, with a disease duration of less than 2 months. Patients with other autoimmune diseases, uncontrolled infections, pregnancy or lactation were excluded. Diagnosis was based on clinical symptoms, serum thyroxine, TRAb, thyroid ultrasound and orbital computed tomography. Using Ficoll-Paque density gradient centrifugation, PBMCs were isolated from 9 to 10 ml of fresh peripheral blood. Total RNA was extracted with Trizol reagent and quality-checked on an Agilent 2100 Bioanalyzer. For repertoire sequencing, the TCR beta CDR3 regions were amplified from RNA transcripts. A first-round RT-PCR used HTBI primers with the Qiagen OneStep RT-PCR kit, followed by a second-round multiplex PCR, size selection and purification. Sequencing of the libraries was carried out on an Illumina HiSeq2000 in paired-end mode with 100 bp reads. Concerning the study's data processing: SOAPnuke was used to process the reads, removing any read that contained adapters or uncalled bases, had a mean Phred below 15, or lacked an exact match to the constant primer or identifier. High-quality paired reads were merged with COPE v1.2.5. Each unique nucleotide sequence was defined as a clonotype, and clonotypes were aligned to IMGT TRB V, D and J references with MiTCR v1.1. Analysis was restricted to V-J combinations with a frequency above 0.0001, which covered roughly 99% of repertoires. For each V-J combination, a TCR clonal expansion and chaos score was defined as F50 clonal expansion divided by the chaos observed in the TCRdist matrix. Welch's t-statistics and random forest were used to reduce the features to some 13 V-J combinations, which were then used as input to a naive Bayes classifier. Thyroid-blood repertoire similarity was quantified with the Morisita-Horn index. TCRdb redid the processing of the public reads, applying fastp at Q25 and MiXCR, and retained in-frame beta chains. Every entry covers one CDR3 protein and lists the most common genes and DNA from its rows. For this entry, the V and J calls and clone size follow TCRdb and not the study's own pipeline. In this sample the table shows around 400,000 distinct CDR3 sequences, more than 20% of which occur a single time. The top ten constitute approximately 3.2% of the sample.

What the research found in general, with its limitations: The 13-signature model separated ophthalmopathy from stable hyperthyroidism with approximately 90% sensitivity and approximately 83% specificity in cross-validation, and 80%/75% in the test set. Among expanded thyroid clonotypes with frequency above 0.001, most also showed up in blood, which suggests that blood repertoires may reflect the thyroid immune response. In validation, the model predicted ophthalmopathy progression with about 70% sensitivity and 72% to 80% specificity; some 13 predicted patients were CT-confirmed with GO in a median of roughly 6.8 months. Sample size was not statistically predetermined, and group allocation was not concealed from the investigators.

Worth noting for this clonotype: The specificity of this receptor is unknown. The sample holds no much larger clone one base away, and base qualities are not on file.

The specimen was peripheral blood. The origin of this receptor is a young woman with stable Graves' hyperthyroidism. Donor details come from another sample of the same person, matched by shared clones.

CDR3 region: CASIALMNTEAFF. Read as DNA, the sequence is TGTGCCAGCATTGCGCTCATGAACACTGAAGCTTTCTTT. The V gene is TRBV28 and the J gene is TRBJ1-1, with no confident D gene call. V was cut back by 7 bases and J by 0 bases, leaving a gap of 9 bases between them. Its CDR3 holds 13 amino acids, cysteine through phenylalanine. The only DNA kept is the CDR3, 39 bases in frame from the first base. CDR1 and CDR2, looked up from the germline V gene, are MDHEN and SYDVKM.